Listed here are 24 T cell receptor beta chains from one sample, sequenced in a study of T cell repertoires in cytomegalovirus infection. In TCRdb, the reads were re-called with MiXCR into one record per CDR3 protein. This table has roughly 34,000 distinct CDR3 sequences, roughly half appearing once. These receptors lack a known antigen. The input for sequencing was CD8+ T cells from cultured PBMCs, taken from culture after CMV antigen stimulation. Receptor source: a human donor in good health (CMV status not recorded). Some clones in this sample may be carry-over from other donors' samples.

The chain couples TRBV27 to TRBJ2-2, with no clear D. The germline V gene has CDR1 MNHEY and CDR2 SMNVEV (reference sequence). V lost 0 bases and J lost 3, with 2 bases in between. This CDR3 contains 13 residues. CDR3 DNA: TGTGCCAGCAGTTTATCGCACACCGGGGAGCTGTTTTTT. Translation gives CASSLSHTGELFF.

The chain uses TRBV14 and TRBJ1-1; D is undetermined. V was trimmed by 4 bases and J by 5 bases, leaving 5 bases between them. This CDR3 contains 11 residues. From germline, CDR1 is SGHDN and CDR2 FVKESK. CDR3 sequence: CASSRETEAFF. The CDR3 DNA reads as TGTGCCAGCAGCCGGGAGACTGAAGCTTTCTTT.

The J gene is TRBJ2-7, the V gene TRBV4-3; D might be TRBD1 (5 bases). Trimming removed 0 bases from V and 2 bases from J, with 11 bases in between. The CDR3 has 15 amino acids. The V gene's germline CDR1 is LGHNA and CDR2 YSLEER. DNA for the CDR3: TGCGCCAGCAGCCAAGATTCCAGGGATCCCTACGAGCAGTACTTC. Its protein is CASSQDSRDPYEQYF.

In its sample, this clonotype was seen a few times. The chain links TRBV11-2 to TRBJ2-7, with 10 positions matching TRBD2. Germline V gives CDR1 SGHAT, CDR2 FQNNGV. With V trimmed by 5 bases and J by 4 bases, 5 bases remained unmatched. The CDR3 extends over 14 amino acids. CDR3: CASSILAGDYEQYF. CDR3 nucleotide sequence: TGTGCCAGCAGCATCCTAGCGGGAGATTACGAGCAGTACTTC.

This clonotype was counted once. This chain connects TRBV27 to TRBJ2-7; D tentatively fits TRBD1 or TRBD2 (6 bases each). This CDR3 is 13 amino acids long. Germline V gene data show CDR1 as MNHEY and CDR2 as SMNVEV (reference sequence). Trimming left V 3 bases short and J 5 bases short, with 11 bases between. DNA for the CDR3: TGTGCCAGCAGTTTGGGGGGCACCAACGAGCAGTACTTC. Protein sequence: CASSLGGTNEQYF.

J is TRBJ1-1 and V is TRBV11-3; 8 positions match TRBD1. Germline V gives CDR1 SGHNT, CDR2 YENEEA. This CDR3 has 13 amino acids. The J segment lost 4 bases and the V segment lost 5 bases, leaving 3 bases of the junction unmatched. The CDR3 here is CASSGQGSTEAFF. CDR3 bases: TGTGCCAGCAGCGGACAGGGAAGCACTGAAGCTTTCTTT.

The chain joins TRBV7-3 to TRBJ2-1; no clear D gene. Germline values: CDR1 SGHTA, CDR2 FQGTGA. With 1 base removed from V and 3 bases from J, the gap between germline ends came to 13 bases. The CDR3 is made up of 16 amino acids. CDR3 in amino acids: CASSLRGRTVYNEQFF. The CDR3 bases are TGTGCCAGCAGCTTAAGAGGTCGGACCGTCTACAATGAGCAGTTCTTC. Drawing the rest from reference TRBV7-3 and TRBJ2-1, the complete variable domain is GAGVSQTPSNKVTEKGKYVELRCDPISGHTALYWYRQSLGQGPEFLIYFQGTGAADDSGLPNDRFFAVRPEGSVSTLKIQRTERGDSAVYLCASSLRGRTVYNEQFFGPGTRLTVL.

The chain is built from TRBV6-5 and TRBJ1-2; TRBD1 agrees at 10 bases. The CDR3 runs 14 residues. The germline V gene has CDR1 MNHEY and CDR2 SVGAGI. V was pared by 6 bases and J by 8 bases, with 9 bases of the junction left unmatched. The CDR3 DNA is TGTGCCAGCAGCTCGACAGGGGGCGGTGGAGGCTACACCTTC. Protein product: CASSSTGGGGGYTF.

The chain combines TRBV4-1 with TRBJ2-1; D could derive from TRBD1 or TRBD2 (6 bases each). V was clipped by 2 bases and J by 7 bases, with 9 bases between them. Per germline, CDR1 MGHRA and CDR2 YSYEKL. The CDR3 consists of 13 residues. CDR3 region: CASSQRRGNEQFF. The CDR3 coding sequence is TGCGCCAGCAGCCAACGGAGGGGGAATGAGCAGTTCTTC.

This clonotype appeared once. CDR3 region: CATPGPRDTGELFF. The CDR3 DNA follows: TGTGCCACCCCGGGTCCCAGGGACACCGGGGAGCTGTTTTTT. The V and J genes are TRBV15 and TRBJ2-2; possible D gene TRBD1, 5 bases. This CDR3 has 14 residues. Trimming removed 8 bases from V and 3 bases from J, with 13 bases in between. CDR1 is LNHNV and CDR2 is YYDKDF in the germline V gene (reference sequence).

The chain has TRBV7-9 and TRBJ2-7; D may be TRBD1 (6 bases). Germline V gene data show CDR1 as SEHNR and CDR2 as FQNEAQ (reference sequence). The CDR3 sequence is 15 residues long. Trimming removed 5 bases from V and 2 bases from J, with 16 bases in between. The CDR3 DNA reads as TGTGCCAGCAGCCCGGCAGGGGCCCTTGCCTACGAGCAGTACTTC. This encodes CASSPAGALAYEQYF.

The chain combines TRBV7-8 with TRBJ1-1; D is unclear. Germline values: CDR1 SGHVS, CDR2 FQNEAQ. The CDR3 has 14 amino acids. Trimming took off 1 base at V and 0 bases at J, with 6 bases between the two ends. CDR3 sequence: CASSLDTVNTEAFF. The CDR3 DNA is TGTGCCAGCAGCTTAGATACGGTGAACACTGAAGCTTTCTTT.

The V gene is TRBV4-2, the J gene TRBJ2-7; D is ambiguous. With 2 bases removed from V and 3 bases from J, the gap between germline ends came to 5 bases. The germline V gene has CDR1 LGHNA and CDR2 YNFKEQ. The CDR3 extends over 12 amino acids. The CDR3 sequence: CASSQNRYEQYF. CDR3 sequence (DNA): TGTGCCAGCAGCCAAAACCGCTACGAGCAGTACTTC.

In this sample, this clonotype turned up a few times. The rearrangement joins TRBV7-9 to TRBJ1-1, with 7 bases fitting TRBD1. Germline V gene data show CDR1 as SEHNR and CDR2 as FQNEAQ (reference sequence). The CDR3 sequence is 15 residues long. The trim removed 6 bases at V and 3 bases at J, leaving 10 bases unmatched. The CDR3 nucleotides read TGTGCCAGCAGACCTGACAGGGCCGGGGACACTGAAGCTTTCTTT. This gives the protein CASRPDRAGDTEAFF.

In its sample, this clonotype was seen a few times. The chain couples TRBV6-1 to TRBJ1-1; D perhaps matches TRBD1 (6 bases). The germline V gene has CDR1 MNHNS and CDR2 SASEGT. V gave up 3 bases and J gave up 5 bases, with 10 bases separating them. This CDR3 spans 13 amino acids. DNA for the CDR3: TGTGCCAGCAGTGACCAGGGGCGGACTGAAGCTTTCTTT. Protein: CASSDQGRTEAFF.

The chain uses TRBV10-2 and TRBJ2-7; a possible D gene is TRBD2 (7 bases). Trimming removed 6 bases at V and 1 base at J, with 16 bases between. This CDR3 is built from 15 residues. Germline CDR1 reads WSHSY; CDR2 reads SAAADI. The CDR3 spells CASRRGGTLSYEQYF. The CDR3 bases are TGCGCCAGCAGGAGGGGGGGGACGCTGTCCTACGAGCAGTACTTC.

This rearrangement joins TRBV7-2 to TRBJ2-3; D is unclear. Trimming removed 5 bases from V and 5 bases from J, with 11 bases in between. CDR3 length: 13 residues. Germline assignment: CDR1 SGHTA and CDR2 FQGNSA. The DNA of the CDR3 is TGTGCCAGCAGCCCCTGGTGGGGAGATACGCAGTATTTT. Its protein product is CASSPWWGDTQYF.

This clonotype was counted only a few times. The rearrangement uses TRBV7-8 and TRBJ2-2, with D possibly TRBD2 on 6 matching bases. Germline lookup yields CDR1 SGHVS and CDR2 FQNEAQ. The CDR3 has 16 residues. The V gene lost 1 base and the J gene lost 5 bases, with 14 bases spanning the gap. The CDR3 loop reads CASSLVSGVRTGELFF. The CDR3 coding sequence is TGTGCCAGCAGCTTAGTTAGCGGAGTTCGTACCGGGGAGCTGTTTTTT.

This clonotype appeared a single time. This chain joins TRBV27 and TRBJ2-1; D is unresolved. CDR1 and CDR2 (germline): MNHEY, SMNVEV (reference sequence). V gave up 5 bases and J gave up 0 bases, with 11 bases separating them. This CDR3 region has 15 residues. This chain's CDR3 is CASSLDLTSYNEQFF. As DNA, the CDR3 is TGTGCCAGCAGTCTTGACTTGACCTCCTACAATGAGCAGTTCTTC.

The chain combines TRBV27 with TRBJ1-1; tentatively, D is TRBD1 (5 bases). The germline V and J ends were trimmed by 3 bases and 3 bases, with 11 bases remaining between them. From germline, CDR1 is MNHEY and CDR2 SMNVEV (reference sequence). This CDR3 contains 14 residues. The CDR3 loop reads CASSFLGGDTEAFF. The CDR3 DNA reads TGTGCCAGCAGTTTCCTCGGGGGGGACACTGAAGCTTTCTTT.

The CDR3 loop reads CASSPGTIENYEQYF. The DNA for the CDR3 is TGTGCCAGCAGCCCGGGGACCATCGAGAACTACGAGCAGTACTTC. The genes are TRBV28 and TRBJ2-7; D may match TRBD1 or TRBD2 (5 bases each). This CDR3 contains 15 residues. Trimming took 6 bases from V and 3 from J, leaving 18 bases between them. The germline gives CDR1 MDHEN, CDR2 SYDVKM.

The chain has TRBV28 and TRBJ2-7, with 7 bases lining up with TRBD1. Germline CDR1 and CDR2: MDHEN and SYDVKM. CDR3 length: 16 residues. Trimming cost V 8 bases and J 4 bases; bases outside gene matches: 17. CDR3 sequence (DNA): TGTGCCAGCTCTCGTAGAGGGACAGTCTCCTTTTACGAGCAGTACTTC. This gives the protein CASSRRGTVSFYEQYF.

This chain joins TRBV7-9 and TRBJ2-7, with D possibly matching TRBD2 (5 bases). V was trimmed by 0 bases and J by 4 bases, leaving 10 bases between them. The V gene's germline CDR1 is SEHNR and CDR2 FQNEAQ (reference sequence). CDR3 size: 14 residues. Written as DNA, the CDR3 is TGTGCCAGCAGCTTAGCGCGGGCAGAATACGAGCAGTACTTC. Its translation: CASSLARAEYEQYF.

Here the CDR3 reads CAITSKIAGGNEQFF. CDR3 DNA: TGTGCCATCACCTCAAAAATAGCGGGAGGCAATGAGCAGTTCTTC. This rearrangement joins TRBV10-3 to TRBJ2-1, with 10 bases that match TRBD2. The CDR3 covers 15 residues. The germline V gene has CDR1 ENHRY and CDR2 SYGVKD. Trimming cost V 7 bases and J 6 bases; bases outside gene matches: 9.